This T cell receptor beta chain was captured in a study of technical replicates of blood from a few donors (dated by TCRdb to about 2017). CDR1 and CDR2, per the germline V gene (reference sequence), are MNHEY and SMNVEV. Trimming removed 2 bases from V and 5 bases from J; the gene matches leave 6 bases unexplained. Measured from the cysteine to the phenylalanine, the CDR3 is 15 residues long. Only the CDR3 DNA stays, 45 bases, in frame from base 1. About this clone itself: This receptor's antigen is unknown. Base qualities are missing; no much larger clone stands one base away.

The receptor library was made with the immunoSEQ multiplex PCR assay. TCRdb provides this immuneACCESS table in a form limited to in-frame rearrangements. Some clones are lacking; in checked studies, under half of them reflect an unresolved V gene, and why the rest are absent is not known. The sample includes under 85,000 clones, with about 93% observed a single time. Roughly 0.37% of the sample rests with the top ten. The sequence links TRBV27 to TRBJ1-1; TRBD1 agrees with 9 junctional bases. The specimen sequenced was T cells isolated from PBMCs. The receptor comes from a human donor in good health. The CDR3 region: CASSLGQGFSTEAFF. In nucleotides, the sequence is TGTGCCAGCAGTTTAGGACAGGGGTTTAGTACTGAAGCTTTCTTT.